This T cell receptor (beta chain) stems from a study of blood T cell repertoires in COVID-19. Measured with immunoSEQ multiplex PCR; TCRdb has only the in-frame clones, and not every one. This table has under 85,000 clones, around 88% appearing once. This CDR3 is built from 18 residues. Germline V lookup: CDR1 ENHRY, CDR2 SYGVKD. About this clone itself: An end of the junction differs from the germline gene, which may be a read error. Other DNA sequences from this sample encode an identical CDR3 as well.

This receptor was identified in a woman of 80 years or more with active or convalescent COVID-19. The chain combines TRBV10-3 with TRBJ1-2, with 8 bases matching TRBD1. Sequenced: peripheral blood. This chain's CDR3 is CAISAAGTGGALNYGYTF. The CDR3 DNA reads TGTGCCATCAGTGCCGCCGGGACAGGCGGGGCCCTTAACTATGGCTATACCTTC.